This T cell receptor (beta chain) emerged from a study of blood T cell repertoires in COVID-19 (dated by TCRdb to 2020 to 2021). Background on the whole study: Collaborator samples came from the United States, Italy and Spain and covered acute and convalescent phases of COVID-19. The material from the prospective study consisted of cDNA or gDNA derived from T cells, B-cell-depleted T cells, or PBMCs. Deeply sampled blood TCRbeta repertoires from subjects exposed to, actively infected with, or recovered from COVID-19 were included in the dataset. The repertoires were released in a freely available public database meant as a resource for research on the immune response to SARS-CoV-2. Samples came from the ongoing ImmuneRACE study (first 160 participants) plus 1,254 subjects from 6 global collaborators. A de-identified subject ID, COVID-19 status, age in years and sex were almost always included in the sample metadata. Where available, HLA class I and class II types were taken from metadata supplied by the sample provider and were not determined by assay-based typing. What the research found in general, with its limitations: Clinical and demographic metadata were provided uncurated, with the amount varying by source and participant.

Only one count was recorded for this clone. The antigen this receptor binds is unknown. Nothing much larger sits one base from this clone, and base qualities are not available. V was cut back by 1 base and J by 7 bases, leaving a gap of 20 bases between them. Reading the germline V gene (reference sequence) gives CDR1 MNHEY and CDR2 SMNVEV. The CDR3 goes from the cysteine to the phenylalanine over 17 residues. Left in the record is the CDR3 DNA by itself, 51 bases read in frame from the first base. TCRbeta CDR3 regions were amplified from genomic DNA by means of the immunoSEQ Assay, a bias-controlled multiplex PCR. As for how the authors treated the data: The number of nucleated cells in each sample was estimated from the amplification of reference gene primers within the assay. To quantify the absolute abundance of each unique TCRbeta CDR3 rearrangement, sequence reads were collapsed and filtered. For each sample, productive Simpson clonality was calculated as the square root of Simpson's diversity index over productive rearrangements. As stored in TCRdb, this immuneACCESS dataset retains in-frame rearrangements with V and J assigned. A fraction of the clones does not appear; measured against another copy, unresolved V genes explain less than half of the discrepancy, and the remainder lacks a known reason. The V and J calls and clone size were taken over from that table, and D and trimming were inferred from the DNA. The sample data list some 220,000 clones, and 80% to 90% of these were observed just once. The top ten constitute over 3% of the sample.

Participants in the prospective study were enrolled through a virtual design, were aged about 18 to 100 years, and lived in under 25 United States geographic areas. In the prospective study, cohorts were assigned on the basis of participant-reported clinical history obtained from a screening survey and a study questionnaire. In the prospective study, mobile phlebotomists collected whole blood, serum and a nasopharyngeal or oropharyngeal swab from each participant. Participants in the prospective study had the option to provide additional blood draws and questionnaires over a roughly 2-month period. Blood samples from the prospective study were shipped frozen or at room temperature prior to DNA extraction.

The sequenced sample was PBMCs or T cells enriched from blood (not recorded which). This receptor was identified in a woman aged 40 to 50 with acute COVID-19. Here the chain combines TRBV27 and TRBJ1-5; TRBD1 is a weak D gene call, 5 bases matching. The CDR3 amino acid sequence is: CASSLFSAAGMRQPQHF. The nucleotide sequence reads TGTGCCAGCAGTTTATTCTCGGCGGCAGGGATGAGGCAGCCCCAGCATTTT.